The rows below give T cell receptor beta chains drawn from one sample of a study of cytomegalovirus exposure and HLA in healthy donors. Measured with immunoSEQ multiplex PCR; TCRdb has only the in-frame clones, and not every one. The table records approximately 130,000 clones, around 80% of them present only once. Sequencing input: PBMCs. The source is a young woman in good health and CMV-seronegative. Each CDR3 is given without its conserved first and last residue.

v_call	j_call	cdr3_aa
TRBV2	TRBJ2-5	ASSSGELAGGETQY
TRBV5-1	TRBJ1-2	ASSLDGQQNGYT
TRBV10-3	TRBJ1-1	AISERQGIGNTEAF
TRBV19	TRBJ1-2	ASSWGQEGYT
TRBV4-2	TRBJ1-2	ASSPGGGRYGYT
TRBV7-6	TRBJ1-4	ASSLAGQGLALEKLF
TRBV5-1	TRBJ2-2	ASSSSGQGTGELF
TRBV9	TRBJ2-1	ASSVGRGGHNEQF
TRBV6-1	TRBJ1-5	ASRKGRLSDQPQH
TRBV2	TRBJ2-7	ASSRIREGHDEQY
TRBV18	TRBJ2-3	ASSPTGDTQY
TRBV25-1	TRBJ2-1	ASSESPGTARYNEQF
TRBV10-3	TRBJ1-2	AISSGVNYGYT
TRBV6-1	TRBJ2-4	ASTPRRQLNIQY
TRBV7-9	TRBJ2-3	ASSLVLAEPTDTQY
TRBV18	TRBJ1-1	ASSPFLAGSVTEAF
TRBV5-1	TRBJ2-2	ASSLARGEAGELF